The sequence of this T cell receptor beta chain was determined in a study of cytomegalovirus exposure and HLA in healthy donors. The table lists this clone with a few counts. Its matching antigen is unknown. Study results and limitations: Some TCR beta chains (roughly 160 of them) were listed as cytomegalovirus-associated.

The V gene end was trimmed by 4 bases and the J gene end by 3 bases; junction bases not matched to a gene: 3. In germline, CDR1 is MDHEN, CDR2 SYDVKM. The CDR3 contains 15 residues. Clones were sequenced by immunoSEQ multiplex PCR, and TCRdb holds only the in-frame ones, with some missing. The data show approximately 230,000 clones, roughly 87% seen once. The receptor's source is a man aged 18-30 years in good health and CMV-seropositive. The sequenced sample consisted of PBMCs. The J gene is TRBJ2-5, the V gene TRBV28; TRBD2 matches 12 bases. CDR3 amino acids: CASSSLAGGKETQYF. CDR3 bases: TGTGCCAGCAGTTCACTAGCGGGAGGAAAAGAGACCCAGTACTTC.